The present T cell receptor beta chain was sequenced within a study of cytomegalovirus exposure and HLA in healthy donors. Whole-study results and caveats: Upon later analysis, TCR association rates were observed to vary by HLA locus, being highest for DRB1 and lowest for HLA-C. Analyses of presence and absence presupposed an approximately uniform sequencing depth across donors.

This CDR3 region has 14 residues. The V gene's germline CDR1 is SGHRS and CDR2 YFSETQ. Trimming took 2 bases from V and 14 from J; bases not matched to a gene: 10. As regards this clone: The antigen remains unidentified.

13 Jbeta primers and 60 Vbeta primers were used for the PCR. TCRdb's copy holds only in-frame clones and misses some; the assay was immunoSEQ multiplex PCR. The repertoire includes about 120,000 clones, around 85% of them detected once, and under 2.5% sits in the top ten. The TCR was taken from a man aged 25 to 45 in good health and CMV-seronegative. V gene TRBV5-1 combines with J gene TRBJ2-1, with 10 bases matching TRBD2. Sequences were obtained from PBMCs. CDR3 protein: CASSLAGGPLAKFF. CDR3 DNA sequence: TGCGCCAGCAGCTTAGCGGGGGGGCCTCTAGCGAAGTTCTTC.